This T cell receptor (beta chain) was obtained from a study of T-cell memory formation after mild COVID-19. Study at large: For the most part, TCR clusters were specific to one donor.

This clonotype turned up a few times. From 5'RACE with constant-segment primers came TCR alpha and TCR beta cDNA libraries that carried sample barcodes and UMIs. One entry per CDR3 protein results from TCRdb running MiXCR on the 5' RACE reads. The table lists hundreds of thousands of distinct CDR3 sequences, roughly an eighth of them singletons. The CDR3 covers 16 residues. CDR1 and CDR2 from the germline V gene are SGHAT and FQNNGV. V lost 7 bases and J lost 6, with 21 bases in between. The rearrangement links TRBV11-2 to TRBJ2-2; D gene ambiguous. This TCR came from a man in his late teens or twenties who had mild COVID-19 (a few samples of this study predate the infection). Cell type and time point are not known. The source material was PBMCs or a T cell subset sorted from them (not recorded which). CDR3 DNA sequence: TGTGCCAGCAACCCTCCGGGTCTGATCTTCGCCGGGGAGCTGTTTTTT. It yields the protein CASNPPGLIFAGELFF.